The 30 T cell receptor beta chains below were found in one sample sequenced in a study of immune characterization of retroperitoneal liposarcoma. TCRdb independently ran MiXCR on the PCR reads; one entry per CDR3 protein. The sample lists under 11,000 distinct CDR3 sequences, 22% occurring once. Sequencing was performed on blood. These receptors were taken from a female donor with retroperitoneal liposarcoma.

This clonotype was seen repeatedly, ten times or more. CDR3: CASRPRNGGGTEAFF. The CDR3 coding sequence is TGTGCCAGCAGACCTAGGAACGGAGGGGGGACTGAAGCTTTCTTT. The chain is built from TRBV6-1 and TRBJ1-1; a possible D gene is TRBD1 (6 bases). V was clipped by 6 bases and J by 5 bases, with 19 bases between them. The CDR3 runs 15 residues. Germline V gene sequence: CDR1 MNHNS, CDR2 SASEGT.

The table lists this clonotype with many counts. This rearrangement joins TRBV11-3 to TRBJ2-1; D is undetermined. Germline V gene lookup returns CDR1 SGHNT and CDR2 YENEEA. The CDR3 loop spans 15 amino acids. Deletions cut 1 base from V and 1 base from J, with 8 bases between. CDR3 coding DNA: TGTGCCAGCAGCTTAGTCGCTACTTCCTACAATGAGCAGTTCTTC. It is translated as CASSLVATSYNEQFF. The full variable domain, completed using reference TRBV11-3 and TRBJ2-1, is EAGVVQSPRYKIIEKKQPVAFWCNPISGHNTLYWYLQNLGQGPELLIRYENEEAVDDSQLPKDRFSAERLKGVDSTLKIQPAELGDSAVYLCASSLVATSYNEQFFGPGTRLTVL.

The chain couples TRBV27 to TRBJ2-1; D is undetermined. The J call may be wrong; the DNA end is better matched by TRBJ2-7. This CDR3 spans 12 amino acids. Germline V lookup: CDR1 MNHEY, CDR2 SMNVEV (reference sequence). The CDR3 is CAITLGSYEQYF. The CDR3 region has the DNA TGTGCCATCACCTTGGGCTCCTACGAGCAGTACTTC.

V gene TRBV11-2 combines with J gene TRBJ1-5, with D possibly TRBD1 on 5 matching bases. The CDR3 is 14 amino acids. Per germline, CDR1 SGHAT and CDR2 FQNNGV. V shed 6 bases and J shed 4 bases, with 13 bases lying between them. The CDR3 loop reads CASSEGLVNQPQHF. For the CDR3, the DNA is TGTGCCAGCAGTGAGGGGTTGGTAAATCAGCCCCAGCATTTT.

This clonotype has only a few counts. V is TRBV6-5 and J is TRBJ2-3; possible D gene TRBD1, 7 bases. Germline V gene data show CDR1 as MNHEY and CDR2 as SVGAGI. V lost 6 bases to trimming and J lost 0 bases, with 13 bases between them. This CDR3 has 15 amino acids. The CDR3 is CASSGGQSSTDTQYF. The DNA of the CDR3 is TGTGCCAGCAGCGGGGGACAGTCGAGCACAGATACGCAGTATTTT.

By share, this clonotype ranks as medium-sized (0.01 to 0.1%). The J gene is TRBJ2-2, the V gene TRBV6-1; the D gene could be TRBD1 or TRBD2 (5 bases each). Germline CDR1 reads MNHNS; CDR2 reads SASEGT. V gave up 3 bases and J gave up 3 bases, with 8 bases separating them. This CDR3 has 14 amino acids. The CDR3 DNA reads TGTGCCAGCAGTGACCGGGGACACACCGGGGAGCTGTTTTTT. The encoded protein is CASSDRGHTGELFF.

By its share, this clonotype is medium-sized. The V and J genes are TRBV12-3 or TRBV12-4 and TRBJ2-5, with D hard to call. Trimming left V 0 bases short and J 4 bases short, with 18 bases between. The CDR3 consists of 17 residues. CDR3 sequence: CASSLALGYGRRETQYF. CDR3 in DNA: TGTGCCAGCAGTTTAGCGCTGGGTTACGGGCGTCGAGAGACCCAGTACTTC.

This clonotype is deemed medium-sized. The chain has TRBV7-3 and TRBJ2-5; D is unclear. Germline V gene data show CDR1 as SGHTA and CDR2 as FQGTGA. The CDR3 contains 13 residues. Deletions cut 4 bases from V and 5 bases from J, with 11 bases between. The CDR3 region has the DNA TGTGCCAGCAGCTCTGGGGTAGGGGAGACCCAGTACTTC. It translates to CASSSGVGETQYF.

This chain uses TRBV20-1 with TRBJ2-7, with TRBD2 matching 8 bases. The ends lost 2 bases at V and 2 bases at J; junction bases unmatched: 2. Per germline, CDR1 DFQATT and CDR2 SNEGSKA (reference sequence). The CDR3 is made up of 13 amino acids. DNA of the CDR3: TGCAGTGCTAGAAAGGGACTAGCCTACGAGCAGTACTTC. It codes for CSARKGLAYEQYF.

The chain uses TRBV18 and TRBJ2-1, with D tentatively TRBD1 or TRBD2 (5 bases each). Trimming took 1 base from V and 0 from J, leaving 7 bases between them. The CDR3 is 15 amino acids. Per the germline V gene, CDR1 is KGHSH and CDR2 is LQKENI. CDR3 sequence (DNA): TGTGCCAGCTCACCACAGGGGAGCTCCTACAATGAGCAGTTCTTC. Its translation: CASSPQGSSYNEQFF.

Ten or more counts support this clonotype. The chain couples TRBV10-3 to TRBJ2-7; D is undetermined. This CDR3 region has 13 residues. V shed 10 bases and J shed 2 bases, with 15 bases lying between them. Germline V gene sequence: CDR1 ENHRY, CDR2 SYGVKD. The CDR3 sequence: CATAPRSTYEQYF. In DNA form, the CDR3 reads TGTGCCACAGCCCCCCGGTCCACCTACGAGCAGTACTTC.

The chain has TRBV4-3 and TRBJ2-1; 11 bases agree with TRBD2. V lost 2 bases and J lost 7; bases outside the gene matches: 7. The CDR3 has 16 amino acids. Germline CDR1 reads LGHNA; CDR2 reads YSLEER. CDR3 nucleotide sequence: TGCGCCAGCAGCCAACCTACTAGCGGGAGAATGAATGAGCAGTTCTTC. It specifies CASSQPTSGRMNEQFF.

This clonotype has only a few counts. The rearrangement joins TRBV6-1 to TRBJ2-5; D is possibly TRBD2 (5 bases). The germline V gene encodes CDR1 MNHNS and CDR2 SASEGT. The CDR3 length is 15 residues. Trimming shortened V by 1 base and J by 2 bases, and 11 bases separated the two germline ends. In nucleotides, the CDR3 is TGTGCCAGCAGTGAAGAGGGAGTGCTGCAAGAGACCCAGTACTTC. Amino acid sequence: CASSEEGVLQETQYF.

This clonotype was detected a few times. The rearrangement joins TRBV20-1 to TRBJ2-1; TRBD2 matches 16 bases. The CDR3 is 17 amino acids. V trimming: 6 bases; J trimming: 9 bases; junction bases outside the gene matches: 14. Germline CDR1 is DFQATT and CDR2 is SNEGSKA (reference sequence). The CDR3 bases are TGCAGTGCCCAAGGACCGGGACTAGCGGGAGGGCCCGGTGAGCAGTTCTTC. It translates to CSAQGPGLAGGPGEQFF.

This clonotype showed up just a few times. V usage is TRBV15 and J usage is TRBJ2-2, with no clear D. With 10 bases removed from V and 1 base from J, the gap between germline ends came to 10 bases. CDR3 length: 13 amino acids. Per germline, CDR1 LNHNV and CDR2 YYDKDF (reference sequence). CDR3: CAILLGNTGELFF. The CDR3 DNA follows: TGTGCCATCCTCCTGGGGAACACCGGGGAGCTGTTTTTT.

V is TRBV6-1 and J is TRBJ2-5, with a possible D match to TRBD2 (5 bases). Trimming removed 3 bases from V and 2 bases from J, with 10 bases in between. The CDR3 runs to 14 residues. The germline gives CDR1 MNHNS, CDR2 SASEGT. The CDR3 DNA is TGTGCCAGCAGTGAGGGCGGGCCGCAAGAGACCCAGTACTTC. Residues: CASSEGGPQETQYF.

The chain combines TRBV20-1 with TRBJ2-3, with 8 bases identical to TRBD2. CDR1 and CDR2 from the germline V gene are DFQATT and SNEGSKA (reference sequence). V was pared by 7 bases and J by 1 base, with 13 bases of the junction left unmatched. The CDR3 contains 16 residues. CDR3 protein: CSVRSGSEIGTDTQYF. The DNA for the CDR3 is TGCAGTGTACGAAGCGGGAGTGAAATCGGCACAGATACGCAGTATTTT.

The CDR3 sequence: CASSSGAGGEAGDTQYF. Written as DNA, the CDR3 is TGTGCCAGCAGCTCCGGGGCGGGAGGGGAAGCGGGAGATACGCAGTATTTT. The gene calls are TRBV5-4 and TRBJ2-3, with 9 bases fitting TRBD2. From germline, CDR1 is SGHNT and CDR2 YYREEE (reference sequence). V dropped 3 bases and J dropped 5; count of bases not matched to a gene: 13. The CDR3 runs to 17 residues.

This rearrangement joins TRBV7-6 to TRBJ1-2; TRBD1 aligns across 9 bases. The CDR3 runs to 19 residues. Germline CDR1 is SGHVS and CDR2 is FNYEAQ. Losses at the gene ends were 4 bases for V and 4 bases for J; bases not matched to a gene: 19. CDR3 residues: CASSSGDRVLSKDSYGYTF. CDR3 in DNA: TGTGCCAGCAGCTCGGGGGACAGGGTGTTAAGCAAGGATAGCTATGGCTACACCTTC.

The chain recombines TRBV14 with TRBJ2-1; D gene ambiguous. V lost 3 bases, J lost 12 bases, and 12 bases lay in between. This CDR3 is 12 amino acids long. Germline loops: CDR1 SGHDN, CDR2 FVKESK. This CDR3 is CASSQNGRVQFF. CDR3 DNA sequence: TGTGCCAGCAGCCAGAACGGAAGGGTGCAGTTCTTC. Full variable domain (remainder filled in from reference TRBV14 and TRBJ2-1): EAGVTQFPSHSVIEKGQTVTLRCDPISGHDNLYWYRRVMGKEIKFLLHFVKESKQDESGMPNNRFLAERTGGTYSTLKVQPAELEDSGVYFCASSQNGRVQFFGPGTRLTVL.

The chain combines TRBV6-1 with TRBJ2-5; the match to TRBD2 covers 8 bases. The CDR3 covers 13 residues. The V gene end was trimmed by 7 bases and the J gene end by 11 bases; junction bases not matched to a gene: 12. Germline CDR1 reads MNHNS; CDR2 reads SASEGT. CDR3 residues: CASTGTRLNEQYF. CDR3 bases: TGTGCCAGCACCGGGACTAGGTTAAATGAGCAGTACTTC.

The chain's CDR3 is CASSSTGNYGYTF. The CDR3 bases are TGTGCCAGCAGCTCCACAGGGAACTATGGCTACACCTTC. The chain combines TRBV5-4 with TRBJ1-2, with D maybe TRBD1 (6 bases). Trimming took off 3 bases at V and 2 bases at J, with 8 bases between the two ends. This CDR3 region has 13 residues. Germline values: CDR1 SGHNT, CDR2 YYREEE (reference sequence).

This chain links TRBV6-1 with TRBJ2-5; D is tentatively TRBD1 or TRBD2 (5 bases each). The end of the DNA is better explained by TRBJ2-7, so the J call may be wrong. This CDR3 is 13 amino acids long. CDR1 and CDR2 (germline): MNHNS, SASEGT. The CDR3 sequence is CASSRGLETEQYF. The CDR3 bases are TGTGCCAGCAGTCGGGGCCTTGAAACCGAGCAGTACTTC.

By proportion, this clonotype is medium-sized. V is TRBV11-3 and J is TRBJ2-1; 12 bases fit TRBD2. Germline V gene data show CDR1 as SGHNT and CDR2 as YENEEA. The CDR3 contains 16 residues. Losses at the gene ends were 5 bases for V and 7 bases for J; bases not matched to a gene: 9. The CDR3 protein is CASSPAGTSGLNEQFF. The CDR3 nucleotides are TGTGCCAGCAGCCCAGCTGGGACTAGCGGGTTGAATGAGCAGTTCTTC.

By share, this clonotype ranks as large. The genes are TRBV11-2 and TRBJ2-1, with D possibly being TRBD1 or TRBD2 (5 bases each). Germline V lookup: CDR1 SGHAT, CDR2 FQNNGV. This CDR3 contains 13 residues. V was trimmed by 5 bases and J by 10 bases, leaving 15 bases between them. The DNA of the CDR3 is TGTGCCAGCAGCCCGGGGACCGTCATAGAGCAGTTCTTC. This translates into CASSPGTVIEQFF.

The J gene is TRBJ2-7, the V gene TRBV25-1; TRBD1 matches at 10 bases. Germline CDR1 and CDR2: MGHDK and SYGVNS. CDR3 length: 15 amino acids. The V segment lost 4 bases and the J segment 1 base; nucleotides outside the gene matches: 4. CDR3 DNA sequence: TGTGCCAGCAGTGGAAGGACAGGGGGTTCCTACGAGCAGTACTTC. Translating gives CASSGRTGGSYEQYF.

This clonotype occurred many times. V usage is TRBV6-5 and J usage is TRBJ1-1; D perhaps matches TRBD1 (6 bases). The V end lost 2 bases, the J end lost 2 bases, and 12 bases lay between the germline ends. Germline assignment: CDR1 MNHEY and CDR2 SVGAGI. CDR3 length: 15 residues. The DNA of the CDR3 is TGTGCCAGCAGTTACGGGGGGACAAGAAACACTGAAGCTTTCTTT. Amino acid sequence: CASSYGGTRNTEAFF.

This clonotype is medium-sized. The junction differs from germline at one of its ends, possibly a read error. The rearrangement links TRBV12-3 or TRBV12-4 to TRBJ2-5; TRBD2 matches 11 bases. The J call may be faulty, since TRBJ2-7 better matches the DNA end. The CDR3 is made up of 12 amino acids. The CDR3 coding sequence is TGTGCCAGCAGTCTAGCGGGAGGCGAGCAGTACTTC. Protein product: CASSLAGGEQYF.

V gene TRBV30 combines with J gene TRBJ2-4, with 13 bases matching TRBD2. The V gene's germline CDR1 is GTSNPN and CDR2 SVGIG (reference sequence). V shed 3 bases, J shed 13 bases, and the junction held 15 bases outside the gene matches. The length of the CDR3 is 16 residues. DNA for the CDR3: TGTGCCTGGAGCCGGGGACTAGCGGGACCTCAGGGGGAGCAGTACTTC. This sequence encodes CAWSRGLAGPQGEQYF. The whole variable domain, filled in from reference TRBV30 and TRBJ2-4, reads SQTIHQWPATLVQPVGSPLSLECTVEGTSNPNLYWYRQAAGRGLQLLFYSVGIGQISSEVPQNLSASRPQDRQFILSSKKLLLSDSGFYLCAWSRGLAGPQGEQYFGAGTRLSVL.

The V call is TRBV6-1, the J call TRBJ2-1; TRBD1 matches at 7 bases. This CDR3 contains 14 residues. V shed 6 bases, J shed 10 bases, and the junction held 12 bases outside the gene matches. Germline V gives CDR1 MNHNS, CDR2 SASEGT. This CDR3 reads CASSPRDSGREQFF. DNA for the CDR3: TGTGCCAGCAGCCCCCGGGACAGTGGGCGCGAGCAGTTCTTC.